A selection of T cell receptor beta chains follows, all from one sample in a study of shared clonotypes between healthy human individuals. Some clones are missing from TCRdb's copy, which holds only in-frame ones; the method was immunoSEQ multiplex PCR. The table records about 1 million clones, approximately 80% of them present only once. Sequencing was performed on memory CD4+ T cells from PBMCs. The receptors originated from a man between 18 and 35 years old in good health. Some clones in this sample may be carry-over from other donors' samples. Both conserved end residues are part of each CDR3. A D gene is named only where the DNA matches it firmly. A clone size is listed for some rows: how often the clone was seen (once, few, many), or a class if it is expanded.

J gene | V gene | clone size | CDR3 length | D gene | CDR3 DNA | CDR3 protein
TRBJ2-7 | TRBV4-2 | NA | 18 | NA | TGTGCCAGCAGCCAAGAATTGGGTGGGCTAGCGTACCACTACGAGCAGTACTTC | CASSQELGGLAYHYEQYF
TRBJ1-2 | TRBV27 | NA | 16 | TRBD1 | TGTGCCAGCAGTTTGCGCCTTACAGGGGGCGACTATGGCTACACCTTC | CASSLRLTGGDYGYTF
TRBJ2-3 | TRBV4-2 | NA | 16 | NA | TGTGCCAGCAGTCCTCGGGCCGGGACTAGCACAGATACGCAGTATTTT | CASSPRAGTSTDTQYF
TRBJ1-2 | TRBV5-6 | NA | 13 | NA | TGTGCCAGCAGCTTTGGGGGAACCGATGGCTACACCTTC | CASSFGGTDGYTF
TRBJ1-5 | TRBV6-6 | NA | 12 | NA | TGTGCCAGCAGTCTTAGCAATCAGCCCCAGCATTTT | CASSLSNQPQHF
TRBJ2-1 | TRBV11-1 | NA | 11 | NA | TGTGCCACCTCGACACTTAATGAGCAGTTCTTC | CATSTLNEQFF
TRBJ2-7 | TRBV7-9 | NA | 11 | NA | TGTGCCAGCAGCTCTAACTACGAGCAGTACTTC | CASSSNYEQYF
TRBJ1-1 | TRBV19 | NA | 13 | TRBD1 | TGTGCCAGTATCGTAAACAAGGGGGCTGGAGCTTTCTTT | CASIVNKGAGAFF
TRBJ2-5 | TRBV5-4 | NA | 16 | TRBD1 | TGTGCCAGCAGCTGGAATGCAGGGGGCTTGCAAGAGACCCAGTACTTC | CASSWNAGGLQETQYF
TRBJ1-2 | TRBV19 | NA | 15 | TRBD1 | TGTGCCAGTAGTACGGGACAGGGAGCTAACTATGGCTACACCTTC | CASSTGQGANYGYTF
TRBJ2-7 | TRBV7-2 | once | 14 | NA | TGTGCCAGCAGACTCGGGACGGCCTCCTACGAGCAGTACTTC | CASRLGTASYEQYF
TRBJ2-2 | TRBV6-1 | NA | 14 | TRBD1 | TGTGCCAGCAGCAGGGACAGGGCTAACGGGGAGCTGTTTTTT | CASSRDRANGELFF
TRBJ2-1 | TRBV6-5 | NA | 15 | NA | TGTGCCAGCAGTTTGAACAGGCTTTTGATGGATGAGCAGTTCTTC | CASSLNRLLMDEQFF
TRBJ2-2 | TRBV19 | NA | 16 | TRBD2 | TGTGCCAGTAGTGCCCCTAGCGGGAGGGCCGCCGGGGAGCTGTTTTTT | CASSAPSGRAAGELFF
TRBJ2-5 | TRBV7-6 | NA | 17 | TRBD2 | TGTGCCAGCAGCGGCGCAGGAGGGCGGGAGGTCAGGGAGACCCAGTACTTC | CASSGAGGREVRETQYF
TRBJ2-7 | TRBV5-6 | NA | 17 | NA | TGTGCCAGCAGCTTGGGGAACAGGGTCCTGGGGGCCTACGAGCAGTACTTC | CASSLGNRVLGAYEQYF
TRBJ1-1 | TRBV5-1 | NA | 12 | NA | TGCGCCAGCAGCTTGGGGCAGAGTAAAGCTTTCTTT | CASSLGQSKAFF
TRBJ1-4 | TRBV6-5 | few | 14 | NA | TGTGCCAGCAGTCAACCGGGAGGAGAGGAAAAACTGTTTTTT | CASSQPGGEEKLFF
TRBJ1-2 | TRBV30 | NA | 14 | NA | TGTGCCTGGGAGCGTCGGACGGATCGGAGGGGCTACACCTTC | CAWERRTDRRGYTF
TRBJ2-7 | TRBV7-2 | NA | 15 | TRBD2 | TGTGCCAGCAGCGGGGGACTAGCCCACTCCTACGAGCAGTACTTC | CASSGGLAHSYEQYF
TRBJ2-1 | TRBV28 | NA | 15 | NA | TGTGCCAGCAATATCCCTGGCAGGGATGTCAATGAGCAGTTCTTC | CASNIPGRDVNEQFF
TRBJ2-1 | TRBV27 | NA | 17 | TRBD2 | TGTGCCAGCAGTTCCTGGGTCGAGCGGGAGTTCTACAATGAGCAGTTCTTC | CASSSWVEREFYNEQFF
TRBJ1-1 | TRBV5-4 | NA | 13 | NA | TGTGCCAGCAGCTTCCCCGCGAACACTGAAGCTTTCTTT | CASSFPANTEAFF
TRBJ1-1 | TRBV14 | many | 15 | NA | TGTGCCAGCAGCCGTCTAGGACGGATGAACACTGAAGCTTTCTTT | CASSRLGRMNTEAFF
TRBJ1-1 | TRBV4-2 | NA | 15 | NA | TGTGCCAGCAGCCAAGATAGCAGGGCGGACACTGAAGCTTTCTTT | CASSQDSRADTEAFF
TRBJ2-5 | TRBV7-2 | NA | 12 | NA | TGTGCCAGCAGCTTATTGGAAGAGACCCAGTACTTC | CASSLLEETQYF
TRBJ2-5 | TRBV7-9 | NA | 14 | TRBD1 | TGTGCCAGCACCGATAGGACAGGGCAGGAGACCCAGTACTTC | CASTDRTGQETQYF
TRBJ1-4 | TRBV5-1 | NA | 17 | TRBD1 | TGCGCCAGCAGACCCGGACCGGCAGGGACAGGGGATGAAAAACTGTTTTTT | CASRPGPAGTGDEKLFF
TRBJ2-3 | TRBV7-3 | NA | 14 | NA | TGTGCCAGCAGCTTAGATGCTGGCACAGATACGCAGTATTTT | CASSLDAGTDTQYF
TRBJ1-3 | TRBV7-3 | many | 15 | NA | TGTGCCAGCAGCTTAACAGGCTACTCTGGAAACACCATATATTTT | CASSLTGYSGNTIYF
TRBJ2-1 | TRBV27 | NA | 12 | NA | TGTGCCAGCAGTCCACAGAGGGGTGAGCAGTTCTTC | CASSPQRGEQFF
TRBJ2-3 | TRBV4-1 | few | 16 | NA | TGCGCCAGCAGCCAAGTAATGGGTTCTAGCACAGATACGCAGTATTTT | CASSQVMGSSTDTQYF
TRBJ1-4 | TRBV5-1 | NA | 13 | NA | TGCGCCAGCAGCGGCGGCGGTAATGAAAAACTGTTTTTT | CASSGGGNEKLFF
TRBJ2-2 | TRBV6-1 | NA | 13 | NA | TGTGCCAGCATACGAGAGACCACCGGGGAGCTGTTTTTT | CASIRETTGELFF
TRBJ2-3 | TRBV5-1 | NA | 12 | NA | TGCGCCAGCAGGGTTAGCACAGATACGCAGTATTTT | CASRVSTDTQYF
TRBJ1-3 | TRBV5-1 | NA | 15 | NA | TGCGCCAGCAGCTTGGATGGTTACTGGAGGGGCACCATATATTTT | CASSLDGYWRGTIYF
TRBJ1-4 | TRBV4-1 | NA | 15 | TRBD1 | TGCGCCAGCAGCCGACCACAGGGGGCTGGTGAAAAACTGTTTTTT | CASSRPQGAGEKLFF
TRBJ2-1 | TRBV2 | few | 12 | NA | TGTGCCAGCAGCCGTCGACTAGTTTCCCAGTTCTTC | CASSRRLVSQFF
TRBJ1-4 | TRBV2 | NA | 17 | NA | TGTGCCAGCAGGAGTACAGGAACCCCTGCAACTAATGAAAAACTGTTTTTT | CASRSTGTPATNEKLFF
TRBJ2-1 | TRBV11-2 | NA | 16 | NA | TGTGCCAGCAGCCCCTTGCGGGCCCCCAAAGCCCATGAGCAGTTCTTC | CASSPLRAPKAHEQFF
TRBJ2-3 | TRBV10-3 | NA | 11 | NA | TGTGCCACCACCCATGCAGATACGCAGTATTTT | CATTHADTQYF
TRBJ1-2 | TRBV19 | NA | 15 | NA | TGTGCCAGTAGCCCAGCCCGACAGCTTAACTATGGCTACACCTTC | CASSPARQLNYGYTF
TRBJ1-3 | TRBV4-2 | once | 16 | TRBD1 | TGTGCCAGCAGCCCTGGACAGGGGGGACCTGGAAACACCATATATTTT | CASSPGQGGPGNTIYF
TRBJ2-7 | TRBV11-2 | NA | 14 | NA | TGTGCCAGCAGCTTTCTAACAGTATCCTACGAGCAGTACTTC | CASSFLTVSYEQYF
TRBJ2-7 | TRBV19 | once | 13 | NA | TGTGCCAGTAGTCGGGCAGGCCGGGACGAGCAGTACTTC | CASSRAGRDEQYF
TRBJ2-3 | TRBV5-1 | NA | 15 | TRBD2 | TGCGCCAGCAGCAGGGGGACTAGCCCCACAGATACGCAGTATTTT | CASSRGTSPTDTQYF
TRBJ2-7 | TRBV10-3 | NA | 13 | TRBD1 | TGTGCCACAGGACAGGGGGGCTCCTACGAGCAGTACTTC | CATGQGGSYEQYF
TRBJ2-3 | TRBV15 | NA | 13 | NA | TGTGCCACCAGCAGTCGATCCACAGATACGCAGTATTTT | CATSSRSTDTQYF
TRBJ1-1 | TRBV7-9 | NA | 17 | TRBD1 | TGTGCCAGCGCTTCGAGGCCGGGACAGCCGATGAACACTGAAGCTTTCTTT | CASASRPGQPMNTEAFF
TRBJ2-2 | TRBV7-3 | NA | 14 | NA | TGTGCCAGCAGCTACGACAGGTCCACCGGGGAGCTGTTTTTT | CASSYDRSTGELFF
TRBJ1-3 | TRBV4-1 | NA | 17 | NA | TGCGCCAGCAGCCAAGATGGCCCGGGCGCCTCTGGAAACACCATATATTTT | CASSQDGPGASGNTIYF
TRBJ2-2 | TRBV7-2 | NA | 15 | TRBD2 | TGTGCCAGCAGCTTAGGGCTAGCGGGCACCGGGGAGCTGTTTTTT | CASSLGLAGTGELFF
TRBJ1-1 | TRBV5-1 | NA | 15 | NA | TGCGCCAGCAGCTTGGATGGGTCGGGGTCCCGGGAGGCTTTCTTT | CASSLDGSGSREAFF
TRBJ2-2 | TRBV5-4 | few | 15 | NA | TGTGCCAGCAGCTTGGGCGTCGGGGACACCGGGGAGCTGTTTTTT | CASSLGVGDTGELFF
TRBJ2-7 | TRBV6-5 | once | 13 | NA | TGTGCCAGCAGTTCCACTAACTCCTACGAGCAGTACTTC | CASSSTNSYEQYF
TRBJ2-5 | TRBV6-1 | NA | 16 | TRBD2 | TGTGCCAGCAGTGACGGAGGGACTAGCGGGAGAGAGACCCAGTACTTC | CASSDGGTSGRETQYF
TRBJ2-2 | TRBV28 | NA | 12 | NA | TGTGCCAGCAGCCTTAAAACCGGGGAGCTGTTTTTT | CASSLKTGELFF
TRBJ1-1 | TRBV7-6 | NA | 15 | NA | TGTGCCAGCAGCTCTCAACAGGACTTCAACACTGAAGCTTTCTTT | CASSSQQDFNTEAFF
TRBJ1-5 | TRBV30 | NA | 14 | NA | TGTGCCTGGAGTGTAGGACAAGTGGCAGGGCCCCAGCATTTT | CAWSVGQVAGPQHF